The next 2 T cell receptor beta chains were all read from a single sample in a study of cytomegalovirus exposure and HLA in healthy donors. Amplification used 60 Vbeta primers and 13 Jbeta primers. Clones were read by immunoSEQ multiplex PCR, and TCRdb kept only the in-frame ones, dropping some. The top ten hold 1.5% of the sample, which has more than 100,000 clones, less than 85% seen once. Material: PBMCs. Receptors originate from a man in his forties or fifties in good health and CMV-seronegative.

The CDR3 DNA is TGTGCCAGTAGGCCACTAGCGGGAGGGGCCACAGATACGCAGTATTTT. Translated, it gives CASRPLAGGATDTQYF. The chain carries TRBV19 and TRBJ2-3, with 13 positions matching TRBD2. CDR1 and CDR2 from the germline V gene are LNHDA and SQIVND (reference sequence). The CDR3 runs to 16 residues. The V gene end was trimmed by 6 bases and the J gene end by 2 bases; junction bases not matched to a gene: 5.

This clone showed up just once. The chain uses TRBV6-5 and TRBJ1-2; the match to TRBD1 covers 7 bases. Looked up from germline, CDR1 is MNHEY and CDR2 is SVGAGI. Trimming removed 6 bases from V and 6 bases from J; junction bases left unmatched: 4. The CDR3 loop spans 12 amino acids. In nucleotides, the CDR3 is TGTGCCAGCAGCCCGGACAGGAATGGCTACACCTTC. It is translated as CASSPDRNGYTF.